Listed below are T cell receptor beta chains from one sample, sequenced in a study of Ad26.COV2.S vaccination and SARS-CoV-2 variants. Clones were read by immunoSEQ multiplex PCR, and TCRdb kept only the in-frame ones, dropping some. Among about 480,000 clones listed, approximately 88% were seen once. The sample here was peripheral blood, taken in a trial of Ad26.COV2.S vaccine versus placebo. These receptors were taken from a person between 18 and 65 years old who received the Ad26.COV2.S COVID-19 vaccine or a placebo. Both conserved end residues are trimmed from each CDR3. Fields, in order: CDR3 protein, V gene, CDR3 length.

cdr3_aa: ASSQTSLAYEQY
v_call: TRBV3-1/TRBV3-2
cdr3_length: 12

cdr3_aa: ASSESGTSGSLYNEQF
v_call: TRBV25-1
cdr3_length: 16

cdr3_aa: AITGGTDTGELF
v_call: TRBV10-3
cdr3_length: 12

cdr3_aa: ASSRTGDPNYGYT
v_call: TRBV18
cdr3_length: 13

cdr3_aa: SAGGNTEAF
v_call: TRBV20-1
cdr3_length: 9

cdr3_aa: ASSPWDYEQY
v_call: TRBV28
cdr3_length: 10

cdr3_aa: ASSPGKNSGGSYNEQF
v_call: TRBV11-3
cdr3_length: 16

cdr3_aa: ASTDPRGQPQH
v_call: TRBV28
cdr3_length: 11

cdr3_aa: ASSLAGGRYEQY
v_call: TRBV7-8
cdr3_length: 12

cdr3_aa: ASSQERASSYNSPLH
v_call: TRBV4-3
cdr3_length: 15

cdr3_aa: ASTWARKETQY
v_call: TRBV2
cdr3_length: 11

cdr3_aa: ATNRPGQVAEQY
v_call: TRBV25-1
cdr3_length: 12

cdr3_aa: ASSRPSGIQETQY
v_call: TRBV3-1/TRBV3-2
cdr3_length: 13

cdr3_aa: ASSLAGLAGVQPDTQY
v_call: TRBV5-1
cdr3_length: 16

cdr3_aa: ASSWTSGKSTDTQY
v_call: TRBV6-2/TRBV6-3
cdr3_length: 14

cdr3_aa: ASSPTISEAF
v_call: TRBV28
cdr3_length: 10

cdr3_aa: ASSIPTRYGNEQF
v_call: TRBV19
cdr3_length: 13

cdr3_aa: ASNGDTNYGYT
v_call: TRBV19
cdr3_length: 11

cdr3_aa: ASSQGVNEQF
v_call: TRBV7-8
cdr3_length: 10

cdr3_aa: ASSPTSIAGWEQF
v_call: TRBV19
cdr3_length: 13

cdr3_aa: ASSIGGAGKF
v_call: TRBV19
cdr3_length: 10

cdr3_aa: ASRGGQKNIQY
v_call: TRBV6-5
cdr3_length: 11

cdr3_aa: ASSLLPGGNTEAF
v_call: TRBV11-2
cdr3_length: 13

cdr3_aa: ASSHIQGEQY
v_call: TRBV14
cdr3_length: 10

cdr3_aa: ASSQDRGHPTPNEQF
v_call: TRBV14
cdr3_length: 15

cdr3_aa: ASSMLGPASGGEQY
v_call: TRBV19
cdr3_length: 14

cdr3_aa: ASSSQPGQRPYEQY
v_call: TRBV6-5
cdr3_length: 14

cdr3_aa: ASSLDGANYGYT
v_call: TRBV7-2
cdr3_length: 12

cdr3_aa: ASSLDRQGKQY
v_call: TRBV7-2
cdr3_length: 11

cdr3_aa: ASSPNSGRGSYNEQF
v_call: TRBV5-1
cdr3_length: 15

cdr3_aa: ASSPDREVNEQF
v_call: TRBV27
cdr3_length: 12

cdr3_aa: ASSQFSGRTTTGANVLT
v_call: TRBV4-3
cdr3_length: 17

cdr3_aa: ASSLYREADTQY
v_call: TRBV7-3
cdr3_length: 12

cdr3_aa: ASSRESGPLSTGELF
v_call: TRBV18
cdr3_length: 15

cdr3_aa: ASSLGPFAGELF
v_call: TRBV11-2
cdr3_length: 12

cdr3_aa: ASSLWGQEGSGANVLT
v_call: TRBV5-1
cdr3_length: 16

cdr3_aa: AWSVSGFRGTEAF
v_call: TRBV30
cdr3_length: 13

cdr3_aa: ASSSSTGDSYEQY
v_call: TRBV7-3
cdr3_length: 13

cdr3_aa: ASSQAGVGLYNEQF
v_call: TRBV6-6
cdr3_length: 14

cdr3_aa: ASSSSAGGTGELF
v_call: TRBV6-2/TRBV6-3
cdr3_length: 13

cdr3_aa: AISENRVGEKLF
v_call: TRBV10-3
cdr3_length: 12

cdr3_aa: ASSPGVPGEQF
v_call: TRBV5-1
cdr3_length: 11

cdr3_aa: ASSQAKDPPRYT
v_call: TRBV4-2
cdr3_length: 12

cdr3_aa: ASSRVGSYEQY
v_call: TRBV6-5
cdr3_length: 11

cdr3_aa: ASGLGRGSGGYT
v_call: TRBV2
cdr3_length: 12

cdr3_aa: ASSERLVDEQF
v_call: TRBV4-3
cdr3_length: 11

cdr3_aa: ASSWAGTSGYNEQF
v_call: TRBV7-3
cdr3_length: 14

cdr3_aa: ASSPQAGAGNHEQY
v_call: TRBV5-1
cdr3_length: 14

cdr3_aa: ASTLTGGAAPLH
v_call: TRBV10-2
cdr3_length: 12

cdr3_aa: ASSMPGLGIYEQY
v_call: TRBV19
cdr3_length: 13

cdr3_aa: ASSRGLTNTGELF
v_call: TRBV9
cdr3_length: 13

cdr3_aa: AWSPDRGREKLF
v_call: TRBV30
cdr3_length: 12

cdr3_aa: ASSIPPDGTDREKLF
v_call: TRBV7-9
cdr3_length: 15

cdr3_aa: ASSQVRRSNEKLF
v_call: TRBV4-3
cdr3_length: 13

cdr3_aa: ASSFGTSSYNEQF
v_call: TRBV5-6
cdr3_length: 13

cdr3_aa: ASTPLPSGRNYEQY
v_call: TRBV7-2
cdr3_length: 14

cdr3_aa: ASTSILAGVGGRTDTQY
v_call: TRBV7-9
cdr3_length: 17

cdr3_aa: ASSGVFSGNTIY
v_call: TRBV28
cdr3_length: 12

cdr3_aa: ASSPRWGGQETQY
v_call: TRBV7-2
cdr3_length: 13